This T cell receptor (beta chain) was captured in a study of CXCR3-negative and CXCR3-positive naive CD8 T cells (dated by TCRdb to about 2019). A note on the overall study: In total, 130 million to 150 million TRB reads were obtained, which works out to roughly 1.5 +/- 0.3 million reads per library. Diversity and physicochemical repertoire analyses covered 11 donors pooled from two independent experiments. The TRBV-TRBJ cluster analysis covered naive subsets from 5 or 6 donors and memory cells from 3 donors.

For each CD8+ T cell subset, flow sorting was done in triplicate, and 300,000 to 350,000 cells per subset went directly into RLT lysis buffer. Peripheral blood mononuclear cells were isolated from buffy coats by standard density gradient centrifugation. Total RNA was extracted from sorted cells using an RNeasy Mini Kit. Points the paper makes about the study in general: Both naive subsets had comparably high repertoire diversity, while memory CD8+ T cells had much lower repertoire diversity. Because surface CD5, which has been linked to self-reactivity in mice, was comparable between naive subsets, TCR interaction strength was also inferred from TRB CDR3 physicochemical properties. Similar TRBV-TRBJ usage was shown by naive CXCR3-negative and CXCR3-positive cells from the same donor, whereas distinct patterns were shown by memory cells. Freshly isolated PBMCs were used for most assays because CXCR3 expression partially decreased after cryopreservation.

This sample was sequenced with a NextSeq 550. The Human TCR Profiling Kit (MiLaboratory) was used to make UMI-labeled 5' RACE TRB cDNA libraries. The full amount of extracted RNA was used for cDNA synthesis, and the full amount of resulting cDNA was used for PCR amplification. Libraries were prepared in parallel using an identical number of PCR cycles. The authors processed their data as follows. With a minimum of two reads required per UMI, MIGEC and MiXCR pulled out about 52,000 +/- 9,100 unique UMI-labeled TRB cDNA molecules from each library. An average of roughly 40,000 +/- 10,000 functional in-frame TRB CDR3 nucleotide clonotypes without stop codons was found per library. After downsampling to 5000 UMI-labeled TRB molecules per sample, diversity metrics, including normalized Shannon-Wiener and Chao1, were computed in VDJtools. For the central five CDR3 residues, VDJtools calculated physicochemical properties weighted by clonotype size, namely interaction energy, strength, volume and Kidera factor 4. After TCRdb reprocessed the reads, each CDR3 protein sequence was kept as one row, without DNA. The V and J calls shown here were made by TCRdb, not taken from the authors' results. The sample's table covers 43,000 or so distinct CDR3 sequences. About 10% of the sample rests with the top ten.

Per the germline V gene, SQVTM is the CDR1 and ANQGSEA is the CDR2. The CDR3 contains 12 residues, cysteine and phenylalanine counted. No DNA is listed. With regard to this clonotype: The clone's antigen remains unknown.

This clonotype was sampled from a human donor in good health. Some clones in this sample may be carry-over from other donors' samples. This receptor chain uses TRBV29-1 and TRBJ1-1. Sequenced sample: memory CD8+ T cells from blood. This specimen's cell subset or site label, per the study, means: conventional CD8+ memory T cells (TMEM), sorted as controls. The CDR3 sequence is CSVEGQPTEAFF.